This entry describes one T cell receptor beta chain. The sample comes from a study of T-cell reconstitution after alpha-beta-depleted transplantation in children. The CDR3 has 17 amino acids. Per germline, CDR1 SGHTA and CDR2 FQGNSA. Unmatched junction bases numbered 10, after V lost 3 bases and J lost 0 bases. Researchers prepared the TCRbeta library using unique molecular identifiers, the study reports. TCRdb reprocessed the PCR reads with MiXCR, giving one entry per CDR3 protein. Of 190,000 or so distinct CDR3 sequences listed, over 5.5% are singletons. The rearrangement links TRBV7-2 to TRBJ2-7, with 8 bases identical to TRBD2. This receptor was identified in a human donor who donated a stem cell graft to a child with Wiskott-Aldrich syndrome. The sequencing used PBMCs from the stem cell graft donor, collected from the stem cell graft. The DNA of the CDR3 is TGTGCCAGCAGCTTTGGCCCAGCGGGGGTCCTCTCCTACGAGCAGTACTTC. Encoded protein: CASSFGPAGVLSYEQYF. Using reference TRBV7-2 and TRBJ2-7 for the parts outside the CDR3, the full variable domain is GAGVSQSPSNKVTEKGKDVELRCDPISGHTALYWYRQSLGQGLEFLIYFQGNSAPDKSGLPSDRFSAERTGGSVSTLTIQRTQQEDSAVYLCASSFGPAGVLSYEQYFGPGTRLTVT.